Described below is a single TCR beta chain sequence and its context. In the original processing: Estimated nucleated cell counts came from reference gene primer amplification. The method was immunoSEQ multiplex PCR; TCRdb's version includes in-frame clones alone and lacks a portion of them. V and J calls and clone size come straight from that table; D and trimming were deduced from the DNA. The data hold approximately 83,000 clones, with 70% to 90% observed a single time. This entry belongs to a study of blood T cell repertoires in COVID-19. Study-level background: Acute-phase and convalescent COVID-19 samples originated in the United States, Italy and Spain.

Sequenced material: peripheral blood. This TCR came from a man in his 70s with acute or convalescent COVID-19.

CDR3 residues: CASSQGQGSYEQYF. For the CDR3, the DNA is TGTGCCAGCTCACAGGGACAGGGTAGCTACGAGCAGTACTTC. This chain joins TRBV18 and TRBJ2-7; 9 bases are shared with TRBD1. The CDR3 covers 14 residues. V gave up 4 bases and J gave up 3 bases; unmatched junction bases: 4. CDR1 and CDR2 from the germline V gene are KGHSH and LQKENI. Combining the CDR3 with reference TRBV18 and TRBJ2-7 gives the whole variable domain NAGVMQNPRHLVRRRGQEARLRCSPMKGHSHVYWYRQLPEEGLKFMVYLQKENIIDESGMPKERFSAEFPKEGPSILRIQQVVRGDSAAYFCASSQGQGSYEQYFGPGTRLTVT.